This entry describes one T cell receptor beta chain. The antigen is undetermined. Free of recent acute infections or vaccinations, the donors were healthy HIV-negative adults. Across several immunoSEQ plates, the genomic DNA of each subset was split evenly. An approximately 180 ng quantity of DNA, tens of thousands of T cell genomes, went into the sorted-subset replicate PCRs. Sequencing used immunoSEQ multiplex PCR; TCRdb keeps in-frame clones, though not all of them. This table holds about 1 million clones, around 76% found once. The entry originates in a study of shared clonotypes between healthy human individuals. The study's findings and limits: What limited the represented genetic and exposure-history diversity was the small number of donors.

This TCR came from a man between 18 and 29 years old in good health. Sequenced: memory CD4+ T cells sorted from blood. Regarding subset: CD45RA-negative fraction.

DNA for the CDR3: TGTGCCACCTCGGCAGGGACGACTAGCGGGAAAGGGTTCTTC. Translated, it gives CATSAGTTSGKGFF. The J gene is TRBJ2-1, the V gene TRBV10-3; TRBD2 matches at 11 bases. Germline lookup yields CDR1 ENHRY and CDR2 SYGVKD. Trimming took 10 bases from V and 15 from J; bases not matched to a gene: 17. The CDR3 spans 14 residues.